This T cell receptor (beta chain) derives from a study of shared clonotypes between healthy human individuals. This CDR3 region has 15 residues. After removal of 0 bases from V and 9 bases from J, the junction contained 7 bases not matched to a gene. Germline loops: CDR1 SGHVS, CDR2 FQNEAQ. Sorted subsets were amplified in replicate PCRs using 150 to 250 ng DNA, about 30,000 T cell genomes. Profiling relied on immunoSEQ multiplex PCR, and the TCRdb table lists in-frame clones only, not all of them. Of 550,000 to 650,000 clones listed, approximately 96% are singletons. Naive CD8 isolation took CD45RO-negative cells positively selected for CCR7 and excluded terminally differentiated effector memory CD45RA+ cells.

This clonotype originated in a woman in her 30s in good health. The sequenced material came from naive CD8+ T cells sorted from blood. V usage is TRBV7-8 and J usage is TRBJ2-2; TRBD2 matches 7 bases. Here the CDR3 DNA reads TGTGCCAGCAGCTTAGCTACTAGCGTGGTGAGGGAGCTGTTTTTT. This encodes CASSLATSVVRELFF. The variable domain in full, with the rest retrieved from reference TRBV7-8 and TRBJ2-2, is GAGVSQSPRYKVAKRGQDVALRCDPISGHVSLFWYQQALGQGPEFLTYFQNEAQLDKSGLPSDRFFAERPEGSVSTLKIQRTQQEDSAVYLCASSLATSVVRELFFGEGSRLTVL.